What follows is one TCR beta chain and its context. The antigen remains undetermined. Sort purity for all populations was recorded as exceeding 98%. Reverse transcribing all isolated RNA meant expressed TCRB transcripts were sequenced. Produced via immunoSEQ multiplex PCR; TCRdb's table is partial and in-frame only. In the table there are approximately 160,000 clones, about 63% of which are singletons. This CDR3 comprises 12 residues. Germline CDR1 and CDR2: MDHEN and SYDVKM. V dropped 6 bases and J dropped 7; count of bases not matched to a gene: 4. The data stem from a study of beta chain features in type 1 diabetes. Study-wide results and limits: A moderate, significant TCRB CDR3 shortening appeared in type 1 diabetes across four CD4+ subsets.

The TCR was taken from a man aged 25 to 40 with type 1 diabetes. The chain is built from TRBV28 and TRBJ1-2, with 8 bases lining up with TRBD1. The sample comprised naive CD4+ T cells from blood. CDR3 bases: TGTGCCAGCAGACGTCAGGGGGCTGGCTACACCTTC. Protein product: CASRRQGAGYTF.